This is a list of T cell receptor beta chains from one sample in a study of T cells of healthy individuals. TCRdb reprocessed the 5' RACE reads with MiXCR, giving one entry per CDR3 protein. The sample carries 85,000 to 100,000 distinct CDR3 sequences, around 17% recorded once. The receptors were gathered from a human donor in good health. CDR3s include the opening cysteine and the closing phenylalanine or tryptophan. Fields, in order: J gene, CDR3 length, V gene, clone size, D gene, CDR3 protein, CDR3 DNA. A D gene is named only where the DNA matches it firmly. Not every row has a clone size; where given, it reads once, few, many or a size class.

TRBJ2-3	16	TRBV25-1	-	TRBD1	CASSLRDRSPQDTQYF	TGTGCCAGCAGTCTAAGGGACAGATCCCCCCAGGATACGCAGTATTTT
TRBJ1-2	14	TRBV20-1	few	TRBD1	CSARPDRVEDGYTF	TGCAGTGCTAGACCCGACAGGGTAGAGGATGGCTACACCTTC
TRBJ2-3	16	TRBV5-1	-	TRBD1	CASSLIEGGETDTQYF	TGCGCCAGCAGCTTGATTGAAGGGGGCGAAACAGATACGCAGTATTTT
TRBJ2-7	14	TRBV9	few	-	CASSGQPSSYEQYF	TGTGCCAGCAGCGGACAGCCGAGCTCCTACGAGCAGTACTTC
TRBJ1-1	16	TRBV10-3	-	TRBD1	CAISPGTGGLGTEAFF	TGTGCCATCAGTCCTGGGACAGGGGGCTTGGGCACTGAAGCTTTCTTT
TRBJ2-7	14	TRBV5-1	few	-	CASSTGTLGYEQYF	TGCGCCAGCAGCACGGGGACACTAGGCTACGAGCAGTACTTC
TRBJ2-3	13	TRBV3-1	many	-	CASSQVGTDTQYF	TGTGCCAGCAGCCAAGTGGGAACAGATACGCAGTATTTT
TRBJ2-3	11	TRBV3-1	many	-	CASSQTDTQYF	TGTGCCAGCAGCCAAACGGATACGCAGTATTTT
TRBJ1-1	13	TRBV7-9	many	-	CASSPTERAEAFF	TGTGCCAGCAGCCCTACAGAAAGGGCTGAAGCTTTCTTT
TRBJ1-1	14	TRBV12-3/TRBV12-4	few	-	CASRRSEANTEAFF	TGTGCCAGCAGACGGTCAGAGGCGAACACTGAAGCTTTCTTT
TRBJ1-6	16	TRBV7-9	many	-	CASSLGLTADNSPLHF	TGTGCCAGCAGCTTAGGGCTGACAGCTGATAATTCACCCCTCCACTTT
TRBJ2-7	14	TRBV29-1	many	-	CSVRDIPDSYEQYF	TGCAGCGTTCGGGACATCCCTGACTCCTACGAGCAGTACTTC
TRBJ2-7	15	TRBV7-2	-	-	CASSLGGGGTYEQYF	TGTGCCAGCAGCTTAGGGGGTGGTGGGACCTACGAGCAGTACTTC
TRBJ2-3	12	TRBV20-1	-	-	CSPRGDTDTQYF	TGCAGTCCTAGGGGGGACACAGATACGCAGTATTTT
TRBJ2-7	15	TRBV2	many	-	CALLRAGDVTYEQYF	TGTGCCCTCCTACGGGCAGGGGACGTCACCTACGAGCAGTACTTC
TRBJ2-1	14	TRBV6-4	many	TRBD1	CASSRQGEGNEQFF	TGTGCCAGCAGCCGACAGGGGGAGGGAAACGAGCAGTTCTTC
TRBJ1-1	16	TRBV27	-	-	CASSGLKDTPDTEAFF	TGTGCCAGCAGTGGCCTAAAGGACACCCCGGACACTGAAGCTTTCTTT
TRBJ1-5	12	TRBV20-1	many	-	CSAKQGPRPQHF	TGCAGTGCTAAACAGGGACCAAGGCCCCAGCATTTT
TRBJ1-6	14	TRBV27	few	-	CASRKEGNHSPLHF	TGTGCCAGCAGAAAAGAGGGAAATCATTCACCCCTCCACTTT
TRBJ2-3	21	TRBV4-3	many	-	CASSQDDWTVVGRERTDTQYF	TGCGCCAGCAGCCAAGATGACTGGACAGTGGTGGGCCGGGAGAGAACAGATACGCAGTATTTT
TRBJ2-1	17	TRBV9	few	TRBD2	CASSVDGRAAKGAEQFF	TGTGCCAGCAGCGTAGACGGGAGGGCAGCCAAAGGGGCTGAGCAGTTCTTC
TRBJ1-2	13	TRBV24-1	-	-	CATRWLKNYGYTF	TGTGCCACCAGGTGGCTTAAGAACTATGGCTACACCTTC
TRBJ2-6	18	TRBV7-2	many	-	CASSLEGLGGSGANVLTF	TGTGCCAGCAGCTTAGAAGGTCTGGGGGGCTCTGGGGCCAACGTCCTGACTTTC
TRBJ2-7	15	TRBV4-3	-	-	CASSQAHGRAYEQYF	TGCGCCAGCAGCCAAGCCCACGGTCGCGCGTACGAGCAGTACTTC
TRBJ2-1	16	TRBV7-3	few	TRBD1	CASSLESGGPYNEQFF	TGTGCCAGCAGCTTAGAGTCAGGGGGCCCCTACAATGAGCAGTTCTTC
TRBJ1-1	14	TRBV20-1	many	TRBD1	CSARGQGIYTEAFF	TGCAGTGCTAGGGGACAGGGTATCTACACTGAAGCTTTCTTT
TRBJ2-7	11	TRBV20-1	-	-	CSARTHYEQYF	TGCAGTGCTCGGACGCACTACGAGCAGTACTTC
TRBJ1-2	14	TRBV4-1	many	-	CASSQPGYLYGYTF	TGCGCCAGCAGCCAACCAGGTTACCTCTATGGCTACACCTTC
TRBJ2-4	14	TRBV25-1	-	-	CASSDGGGGDIQYF	TGTGCCAGCAGTGATGGGGGCGGGGGAGACATTCAGTACTTC
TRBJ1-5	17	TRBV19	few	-	CASSRLIGGGGNQPQHF	TGTGCCAGTAGTAGGCTAATAGGGGGGGGTGGCAATCAGCCCCAGCATTTT
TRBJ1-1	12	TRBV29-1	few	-	CSVEGRNTEAFF	TGCAGCGTCGAAGGGAGGAACACTGAAGCTTTCTTT
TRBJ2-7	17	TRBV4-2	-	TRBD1	CASSQDTASGGTNEQYF	TGTGCCAGCAGCCAGGATACTGCGTCAGGGGGCACTAACGAGCAGTACTTC
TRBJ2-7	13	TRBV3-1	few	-	CASSQDPRAEQYF	TGTGCCAGCAGCCAAGATCCCCGGGCCGAGCAGTACTTC
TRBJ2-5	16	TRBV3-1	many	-	CASSQDPEDREETQYF	TGTGCCAGCAGCCAAGATCCGGAGGACAGAGAAGAGACCCAGTACTTC
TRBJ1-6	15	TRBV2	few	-	CASSEETVGNSPLHF	TGTGCCAGCAGTGAAGAGACAGTAGGAAATTCACCCCTCCACTTT
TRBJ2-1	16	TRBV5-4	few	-	CASSAASVSSYNEQFF	TGTGCCAGCAGCGCTGCTTCAGTAAGCTCCTACAATGAGCAGTTCTTC
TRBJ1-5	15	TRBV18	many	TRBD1	CASSPRDSQVQPQHF	TGTGCCAGCTCACCACGGGACAGCCAAGTTCAGCCCCAGCATTTT
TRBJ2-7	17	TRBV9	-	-	CASSVGGRLYSPYEQYF	TGTGCCAGCAGCGTAGGTGGTCGGCTTTACTCGCCCTACGAGCAGTACTTC
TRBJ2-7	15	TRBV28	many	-	CASSLLGTSSYEQYF	TGTGCCAGCAGTTTACTGGGCACAAGCTCCTACGAGCAGTACTTC
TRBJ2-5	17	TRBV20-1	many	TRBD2	CSARDLAWTSAEETQYF	TGCAGTGCTAGAGATCTAGCGTGGACTAGCGCAGAAGAGACCCAGTACTTC
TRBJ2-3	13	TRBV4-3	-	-	CASSQDRWGAQYF	TGCGCCAGCAGCCAAGATAGGTGGGGAGCGCAGTATTTT
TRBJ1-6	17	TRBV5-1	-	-	CASRRDPGAPYNSPLHF	TGCGCCAGCAGACGGGACCCAGGAGCCCCCTATAATTCACCCCTCCACTTT
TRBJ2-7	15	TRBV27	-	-	CASSLADVPSYEQYF	TGTGCCAGCAGTTTAGCAGACGTACCCTCCTACGAGCAGTACTTC
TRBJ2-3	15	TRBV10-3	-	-	CAIRGYRGLTDTQYF	TGTGCCATCAGGGGGTACAGGGGACTCACAGATACGCAGTATTTT
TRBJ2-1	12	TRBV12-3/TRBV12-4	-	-	CASNRMGGEQFF	TGTGCCAGCAACCGAATGGGCGGGGAGCAGTTCTTC
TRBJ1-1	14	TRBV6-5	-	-	CASSYSRTGAEAFF	TGTGCCAGCAGTTACTCGAGAACCGGTGCTGAAGCTTTCTTT
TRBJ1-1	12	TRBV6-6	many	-	CASSYGVLEAFF	TGTGCCAGCAGTTACGGAGTCCTTGAAGCTTTCTTT
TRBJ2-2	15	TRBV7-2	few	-	CASSFLAANTGELFF	TGTGCCAGCAGCTTCTTGGCGGCGAACACCGGGGAGCTGTTTTTT